The 31 T cell receptor beta chains below were found in one sample sequenced in a study of CD8 T cells in ankylosing spondylitis. Findings and caveats of the study: One TCR beta motif, made up of 7 or 8 highly homologous variants, appeared characteristic of ankylosing spondylitis blood.

What these receptors recognize is not known. One entry per CDR3 protein, called by TCRdb with MiXCR from the 5' RACE reads. The sample consists of about 440,000 distinct CDR3 sequences, roughly 17% of them appearing once. Source material: blood, either unsorted or a sorted T cell fraction (not recorded which). These receptors all stem from a male donor with ankylosing spondylitis.

This clonotype showed up just a few times. The rearrangement links TRBV20-1 to TRBJ2-2; 11 nucleotides line up with TRBD1. Per germline, CDR1 DFQATT and CDR2 SNEGSKA (reference sequence). This CDR3 contains 16 residues. The V gene end was trimmed by 1 base and the J gene end by 5 bases; junction bases not matched to a gene: 6. The CDR3 sequence is CSARGTGGQGTGELFF. The DNA of the CDR3 is TGCAGTGCTAGAGGGACAGGGGGCCAAGGGACCGGGGAGCTGTTTTTT.

This clonotype has just a few counts. The chain joins TRBV5-1 to TRBJ1-1; 9 bases fit TRBD1. The CDR3 is 13 residues long. Germline CDR1 and CDR2: SGHRS and YFSETQ. The trim removed 5 bases at V and 6 bases at J, leaving 5 bases unmatched. Here the CDR3 DNA reads TGCGCCAGCAGACTGGGACAGGGCCCTGAAGCTTTCTTT. This sequence encodes CASRLGQGPEAFF.

This clonotype was picked up many times. The chain is built from TRBV6-5 and TRBJ2-2; weak D call: TRBD1 (6 bases). Trimming stripped 0 bases from V and 4 bases from J, with 15 bases between. Germline V gene sequence: CDR1 MNHEY, CDR2 SVGAGI. CDR3 length: 17 residues. This chain's CDR3 is CASSYSIQGPITGELFF. CDR3 DNA: TGTGCCAGCAGTTACTCGATACAGGGCCCTATCACCGGGGAGCTGTTTTTT.

Only a few counts were recorded for this clonotype. This sequence joins TRBV5-1 and TRBJ1-2; D is unresolved. CDR3 size: 13 residues. Trimming left V 2 bases short and J 5 bases short, with 10 bases between. Germline loops: CDR1 SGHRS, CDR2 YFSETQ. DNA of the CDR3: TGCGCCAGCAGCTTCGACCAGGCGTATGGCTACACCTTC. Its translation is CASSFDQAYGYTF.

The table lists this clonotype with many counts. V and J are TRBV7-3 and TRBJ2-1, with D perhaps matching TRBD2 (6 bases). Trimming took 2 bases from V and 5 from J, leaving 10 bases between them. The CDR3 totals 14 residues. The germline gives CDR1 SGHTA, CDR2 FQGTGA. The chain's CDR3 is CASSLGGMDNEQFF. The CDR3 DNA sequence: TGTGCCAGCAGCTTAGGCGGGATGGACAATGAGCAGTTCTTC.

The rearrangement links TRBV29-1 to TRBJ1-4; 10 bases map to TRBD1. Germline trimming cut 7 bases from V and 4 bases from J; bases unmatched to any gene: 9. The CDR3 is 15 residues long. Germline V gene lookup returns CDR1 SQVTM and CDR2 ANQGSEA. The CDR3 protein is CSGGGTGAFNEKLFF. DNA for the CDR3: TGCAGCGGTGGGGGGACAGGGGCATTTAATGAAAAACTGTTTTTT.

This clonotype appeared a few times. V usage is TRBV30 and J usage is TRBJ1-1, with unresolved D. The length of the CDR3 is 11 residues. Per germline, CDR1 GTSNPN and CDR2 SVGIG (reference sequence). V lost 4 bases, J lost 7 bases, and 10 bases lay in between. This chain's CDR3 is CAWIKESEAFF. DNA for the CDR3: TGTGCCTGGATTAAGGAGAGTGAAGCTTTCTTT.

This clonotype was counted ten times or more. This chain connects TRBV29-1 to TRBJ2-5; D remains ambiguous. Germline values: CDR1 SQVTM, CDR2 ANQGSEA. Between the trimmed V and J ends, which lost 0 bases and 1 base, there was a span of 3 bases. The CDR3 runs to 12 residues. The CDR3 loop reads CSVEDSQETQYF. CDR3 nucleotides: TGCAGCGTTGAAGATAGCCAAGAGACCCAGTACTTC.

This clonotype was seen repeatedly, ten times or more. CDR3 loop: CASSLGTGSGTDTQYF. CDR3 DNA: TGTGCCAGCAGCCTCGGGACAGGGAGTGGTACAGATACGCAGTATTTT. The chain carries TRBV12-3 or TRBV12-4 and TRBJ2-3, with 9 bases aligning to TRBD1. Losses at the gene ends were 6 bases for V and 3 bases for J; bases not matched to a gene: 10. The length of the CDR3 is 16 residues.

This clonotype showed up just a few times. V gene TRBV18 combines with J gene TRBJ1-1, with D possibly TRBD1 on 6 matching bases. V shed 2 bases and J shed 0 bases, with 13 bases lying between them. The CDR3 is made up of 16 amino acids. CDR1 and CDR2 from the germline V gene are KGHSH and LQKENI. This chain's CDR3 is CASSPNSAGVNTEAFF. CDR3 sequence (DNA): TGTGCCAGCTCACCAAACTCGGCAGGGGTGAACACTGAAGCTTTCTTT.

This clonotype was observed at least ten times. CDR3 region: CASSPRRSSYNEQFF. CDR3 bases: TGTGCCAGCAGTCCCAGGAGGAGCTCCTACAATGAGCAGTTCTTC. The V gene is TRBV6-1, the J gene TRBJ2-1; D possibly corresponds to TRBD2 (5 bases). Trimming shortened V by 5 bases and J by 0 bases, and 11 bases separated the two germline ends. The CDR3 extends over 15 amino acids. Germline CDR1 reads MNHNS; CDR2 reads SASEGT.

In this sample, this clonotype turned up a few times. The rearrangement links TRBV5-1 to TRBJ2-5, with TRBD1 identical over 7 bases. This CDR3 is 14 amino acids long. Trimming removed 1 base from V and 2 bases from J; junction bases left unmatched: 2. The germline CDR1 and CDR2 sequences are SGHRS and YFSETQ. CDR3 DNA sequence: TGCGCCAGCAGCTTGAGGGGGCAACAAGAGACCCAGTACTTC. Translated, it gives CASSLRGQQETQYF.

This clonotype was counted once. The chain couples TRBV20-1 to TRBJ2-3, with 10 bases aligning to TRBD2. The CDR3 has 15 residues. The ends lost 6 bases at V and 4 bases at J; junction bases unmatched: 10. Germline V gene lookup returns CDR1 DFQATT and CDR2 SNEGSKA (reference sequence). This CDR3 reads CSAQSTSGVADTQYF. The DNA for the CDR3 is TGCAGTGCCCAAAGTACTAGCGGGGTAGCAGATACGCAGTATTTT.

This clonotype has only one observation. The V and J genes are TRBV19 and TRBJ1-5; weak D call: TRBD1 (5 bases). CDR3 length: 13 residues. CDR1 and CDR2 (germline): LNHDA, SQIVND (reference sequence). V shed 3 bases and J shed 7 bases, with 10 bases lying between them. CDR3 region: CASSIEEGQPQHF. CDR3 nucleotide sequence: TGTGCCAGTAGTATTGAGGAGGGGCAGCCCCAGCATTTT. Using reference TRBV19 and TRBJ1-5 for the parts outside the CDR3, the full variable domain is DGGITQSPKYLFRKEGQNVTLSCEQNLNHDAMYWYRQDPGQGLRLIYYSQIVNDFQKGDIAEGYSVSREKKESFPLTVTSAQKNPTAFYLCASSIEEGQPQHFGDGTRLSIL.

The chain joins TRBV10-3 to TRBJ2-7, with a possible D match to TRBD2 (6 bases). With 10 bases removed from V and 5 bases from J, the gap between germline ends came to 12 bases. CDR1 is ENHRY and CDR2 is SYGVKD in the germline V gene. The CDR3 runs to 11 residues. This CDR3 reads CATSGVHEQYF. The CDR3 bases are TGTGCCACATCGGGGGTTCACGAGCAGTACTTC.

This clonotype has ten or more counts. The V gene is TRBV20-1, the J gene TRBJ1-6, with 7 bases fitting TRBD1. This CDR3 comprises 13 residues. In germline, CDR1 is DFQATT, CDR2 SNEGSKA (reference sequence). J lost 10 bases, V lost 7 bases, and 10 bases had no gene match. The CDR3 region has the DNA TGCAGTGGGTTTGACAGGGTAGGGTCACCCCTCCACTTT. Translation: CSGFDRVGSPLHF.

This clonotype was found a few times. The chain carries TRBV5-6 and TRBJ1-2; D remains ambiguous. Germline CDR1 reads SGHDT; CDR2 reads YYEEEE. V was pared by 0 bases and J by 0 bases, with 6 bases between. This CDR3 contains 14 residues. The CDR3 loop reads CASSLEQTNYGYTF. Written as DNA, the CDR3 is TGTGCCAGCAGCTTGGAACAGACTAACTATGGCTACACCTTC.

This clonotype was seen a handful of times. The chain carries TRBV2 and TRBJ1-2, with D possibly matching TRBD1 (6 bases). CDR1 and CDR2 from the germline V gene are SNHLY and FYNNEI. The CDR3 contains 12 residues. The germline V and J ends were trimmed by 6 bases and 3 bases, with 8 bases remaining between them. The CDR3 nucleotides are TGTGCCAGCAGAGGGGGATACTATGGCTACACCTTC. It encodes CASRGGYYGYTF.

Only a few counts were recorded for this clonotype. The chain employs TRBV6-1 and TRBJ1-5; D remains unclear. This CDR3 spans 14 amino acids. V lost 7 bases and J lost 7, with 17 bases in between. Germline loops: CDR1 MNHNS, CDR2 SASEGT. The CDR3 DNA is TGTGCCAGCATGGACCTAAACGATCGCCAGCCCCAGCATTTT. Protein sequence: CASMDLNDRQPQHF.

The V gene is TRBV12-3 or TRBV12-4, the J gene TRBJ1-5; possible D gene TRBD1, 5 bases. V shed 4 bases and J shed 7 bases, with 14 bases lying between them. The CDR3 contains 14 residues. CDR3 sequence (DNA): TGTGCCAGCAGTTGGTGGAGGGGAGGACAGCCCCAGCATTTT. Translated, it gives CASSWWRGGQPQHF.

This clonotype was recorded a few times. The chain is built from TRBV20-1 and TRBJ1-5; D ambiguous. The CDR3 runs to 13 residues. Per the germline V gene, CDR1 is DFQATT and CDR2 is SNEGSKA (reference sequence). V was pared by 3 bases and J by 0 bases, with 6 bases between. CDR3 in amino acids: CSARRDSNQPQHF. CDR3 coding DNA: TGCAGTGCTAGGCGGGATAGCAATCAGCCCCAGCATTTT.

This clonotype has ten or more counts. The chain carries TRBV6-5 and TRBJ1-5; 7 nucleotides agree with TRBD1. The CDR3 is made up of 17 amino acids. The germline V gene has CDR1 MNHEY and CDR2 SVGAGI. Trimming took 2 bases from V and 8 from J; bases not matched to a gene: 15. The CDR3 region has the DNA TGTGCCAGCAGTTACCGGAGTACAGGGGCCGGGGGGGAGCCCCAGCATTTT. Amino acids: CASSYRSTGAGGEPQHF.

This clonotype was found a few times. V and J are TRBV2 and TRBJ2-7; D is undetermined. CDR1 SNHLY and CDR2 FYNNEI come from the germline V gene. The CDR3 totals 12 residues. Trimming took 3 bases from V and 4 from J, leaving 7 bases between them. For the CDR3, the DNA is TGTGCCAGCAGTGACCGTCCTTACGAGCAGTACTTC. It translates to CASSDRPYEQYF.

The chain combines TRBV20-1 with TRBJ1-5; TRBD1 might be the D (6 bases). This CDR3 is 17 amino acids long. The V gene's germline CDR1 is DFQATT and CDR2 SNEGSKA (reference sequence). Trimming took off 5 bases at V and 1 base at J, with 21 bases between the two ends. This chain's CDR3 is CSAGAVRGQRSNQPQHF. As DNA, the CDR3 is TGCAGTGCTGGGGCGGTGAGGGGACAACGGAGCAATCAGCCCCAGCATTTT.

Remarks on this clonotype: It may be a read error: a sequence one base away is much more abundant. DNA for the CDR3: TGCAGCGTTGCAGTAGGCAGCTCTGGAAACACCATATATTTT. Translating it yields CSVAVGSSGNTIYF. This chain uses TRBV29-1 with TRBJ1-3; D call uncertain. Trimming left V 4 bases short and J 0 bases short, with 10 bases between. Germline CDR1 is SQVTM and CDR2 is ANQGSEA. This CDR3 spans 14 amino acids. Combining the CDR3 with reference TRBV29-1 and TRBJ1-3 gives the whole variable domain SAVISQKPSRDICQRGTSLTIQCQVDSQVTMMFWYRQQPGQSLTLIATANQGSEATYESGFVIDKFPISRPNLTFSTLTVSNMSPEDSSIYLCSVAVGSSGNTIYFGEGSWLTVV.

The chain recombines TRBV20-1 with TRBJ2-5; D remains unclear. The ends were cut back, 6 bases at V and 5 bases at J, with 22 bases in the middle. The CDR3 length is 15 residues. CDR1 and CDR2 from the germline V gene are DFQATT and SNEGSKA (reference sequence). The CDR3 DNA reads TGCAGTGCCCAGAGGCCTGGCATCGGTATGGAGACCCAGTACTTC. It translates to CSAQRPGIGMETQYF.

This chain uses TRBV2 with TRBJ2-3; 8 nucleotides agree with TRBD1. The CDR3 consists of 14 residues. Losses at the gene ends were 8 bases for V and 2 bases for J; bases not matched to a gene: 6. Germline V gene data show CDR1 as SNHLY and CDR2 as FYNNEI. Here the CDR3 DNA reads TGTGCCAGCGCCGGACAGGGTAACACAGATACGCAGTATTTT. Protein product: CASAGQGNTDTQYF.

This clonotype occurred many times. V is TRBV20-1 and J is TRBJ2-1; D gene uncertain. There are 13 residues in the CDR3. V was clipped by 7 bases and J by 8 bases, with 18 bases between them. CDR1 is DFQATT, CDR2 SNEGSKA, per germline (reference sequence). DNA of the CDR3: TGCAGTGGTGCTCCGGCTAGTATCTATGAGCAGTTCTTC. Protein product: CSGAPASIYEQFF.

The V and J genes are TRBV20-1 and TRBJ1-5; 9 bases line up with TRBD1. CDR1 and CDR2 (germline): DFQATT, SNEGSKA (reference sequence). Trimming cost V 1 base and J 2 bases; bases outside gene matches: 3. The CDR3 is made up of 15 amino acids. CDR3 coding DNA: TGCAGTGCTAGAGTTACAGGGGGCGGCAATCAGCCCCAGCATTTT. Its protein product is CSARVTGGGNQPQHF.

This clonotype was recorded a few times. The rearrangement links TRBV20-1 to TRBJ1-1, with D unclear. The CDR3 runs to 14 residues. Germline V CDR1 and CDR2: DFQATT, SNEGSKA (reference sequence). Trimming cost V 2 bases and J 1 base, with 11 bases left between them. This CDR3 is CSARYRLGNTEAFF. CDR3 in DNA: TGCAGTGCTAGATATCGGCTAGGGAACACTGAAGCTTTCTTT.

This clonotype was found many times. The chain links TRBV20-1 to TRBJ2-2; no reliable D call. The germline CDR1 and CDR2 sequences are DFQATT and SNEGSKA (reference sequence). Trimming cost V 3 bases and J 6 bases, with 11 bases left between them. CDR3 size: 13 residues. The CDR3 is CSARVQTPGELFF. CDR3 nucleotides: TGCAGTGCTAGGGTGCAGACCCCCGGGGAGCTGTTTTTT.